The entry that follows covers one T cell receptor beta chain sequence. Its specificity is not known. This entry belongs to a study of T cell responses to AZD1222 COVID-19 vaccine. Turning to the study itself: Some second doses came at about 4 weeks and others at about 12 weeks; these were pooled.

V was pared by 2 bases and J by 2 bases, with 6 bases between. CDR3 size: 13 residues. Germline-derived CDR1 and CDR2 are SGHTA and FQGTGA. Profiling relied on immunoSEQ multiplex PCR, and the TCRdb table lists in-frame clones only, not all of them. The table shows some 120,000 clones, with more than 75% occurring only once. Study conclusions and caveats: The sample set comprised mostly white British donors with more females, and clonal diversity was possibly underestimated. Only after the peak T cell response were repertoires sampled. Distributed over spike, vaccine-associated CD4 TCRs predominated at 160-218 and 743-854.

Sequencing used peripheral blood, obtained on day 0 of AZD1222 vaccination. The TCR comes from an adult in good health. The rearrangement links TRBV7-3 to TRBJ1-1; D unresolved. The CDR3 region is CASSLHSNTEAFF. The DNA of the CDR3 is TGTGCCAGCAGCTTACACAGCAACACTGAAGCTTTCTTT.